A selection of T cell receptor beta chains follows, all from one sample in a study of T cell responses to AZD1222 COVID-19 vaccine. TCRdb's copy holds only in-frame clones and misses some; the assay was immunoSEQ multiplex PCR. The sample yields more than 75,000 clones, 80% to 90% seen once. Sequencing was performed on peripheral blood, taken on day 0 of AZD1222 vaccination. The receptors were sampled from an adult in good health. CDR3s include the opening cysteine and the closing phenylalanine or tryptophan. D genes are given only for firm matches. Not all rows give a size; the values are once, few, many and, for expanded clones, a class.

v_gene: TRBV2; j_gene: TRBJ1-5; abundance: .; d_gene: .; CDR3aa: CASSEIMDRQPQHF; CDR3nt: TGTGCCAGCAGTGAAATCATGGACCGTCAGCCCCAGCATTTT
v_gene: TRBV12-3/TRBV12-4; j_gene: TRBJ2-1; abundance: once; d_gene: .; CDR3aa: CASSTGTEQFF; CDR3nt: TGTGCCAGCAGCACCGGGACTGAGCAGTTCTTC
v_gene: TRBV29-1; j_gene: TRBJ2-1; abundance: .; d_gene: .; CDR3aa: CSVDVQGGYEQFF; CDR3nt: TGCAGCGTTGATGTACAGGGAGGATATGAGCAGTTCTTC
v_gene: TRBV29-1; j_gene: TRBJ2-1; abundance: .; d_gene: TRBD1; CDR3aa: CSVKGGGQGATGQFF; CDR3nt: TGCAGCGTCAAAGGTGGGGGACAGGGGGCCACAGGGCAGTTCTTC
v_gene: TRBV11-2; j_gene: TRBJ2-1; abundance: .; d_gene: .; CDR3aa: CASSLSQVRFF; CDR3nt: TGTGCCAGCAGCTTATCTCAGGTTCGGTTCTTC
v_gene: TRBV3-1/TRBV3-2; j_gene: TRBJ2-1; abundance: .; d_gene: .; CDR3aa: CASSQDWGGPPRVEQFF; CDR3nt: TGTGCCAGCAGCCAAGATTGGGGGGGGCCTCCCCGGGTTGAGCAGTTCTTC
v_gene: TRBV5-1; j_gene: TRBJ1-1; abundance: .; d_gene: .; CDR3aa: CASSLAGGLLNTEAFF; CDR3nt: TGCGCCAGCAGCTTGGCCGGTGGACTGCTGAACACTGAAGCTTTCTTT
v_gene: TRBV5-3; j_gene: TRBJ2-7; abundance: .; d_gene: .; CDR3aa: CARSFIRQETSSYEQYF; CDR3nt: TGTGCCAGAAGCTTCATAAGACAGGAGACCAGCTCCTACGAGCAGTACTTC
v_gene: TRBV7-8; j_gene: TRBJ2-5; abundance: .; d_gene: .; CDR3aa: CASSLLRGQETQYF; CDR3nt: TGTGCCAGCAGTCTCCTCCGGGGGCAAGAGACCCAGTACTTC
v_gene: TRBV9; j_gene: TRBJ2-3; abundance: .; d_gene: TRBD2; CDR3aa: CASRPTGGSTDTQYF; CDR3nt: TGTGCCAGCCGACCGACCGGGGGGAGCACAGATACGCAGTATTTT
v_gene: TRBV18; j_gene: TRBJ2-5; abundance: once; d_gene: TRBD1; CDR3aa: CASSPGAGGEETQYF; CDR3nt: TGTGCCAGCTCACCAGGGGCAGGGGGAGAAGAGACCCAGTACTTC
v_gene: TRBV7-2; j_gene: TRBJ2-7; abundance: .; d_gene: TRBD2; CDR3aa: CASSLEGSSGRAAHEQYF; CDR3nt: TGTGCCAGCAGCTTAGAGGGGAGTAGCGGGAGGGCGGCCCACGAGCAGTACTTC
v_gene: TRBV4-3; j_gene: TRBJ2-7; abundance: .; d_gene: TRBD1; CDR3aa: CASSQGDRGHRAYEQYF; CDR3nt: TGCGCCAGCAGCCAAGGGGACAGGGGCCATCGGGCCTACGAGCAGTACTTC
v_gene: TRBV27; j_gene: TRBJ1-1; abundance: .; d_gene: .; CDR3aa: CASSFKGQMNTEAFF; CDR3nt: TGTGCCAGCAGTTTCAAAGGACAGATGAACACTGAAGCTTTCTTT
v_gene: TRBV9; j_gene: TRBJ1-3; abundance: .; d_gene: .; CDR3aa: CASSPGGSWNTIYF; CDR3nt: TGTGCCAGCAGCCCGGGAGGGTCTTGGAACACCATATATTTT
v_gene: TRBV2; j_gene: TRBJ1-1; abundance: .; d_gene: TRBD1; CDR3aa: CASRTGVLSREAFF; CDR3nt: TGTGCCAGCAGGACAGGGGTTTTGTCCCGTGAAGCTTTCTTT
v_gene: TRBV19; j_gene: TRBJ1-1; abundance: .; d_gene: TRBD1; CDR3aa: CASSIGGRGAARGPEAFF; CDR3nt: TGTGCCAGTAGTATAGGGGGCAGGGGGGCCGCCCGCGGGCCTGAAGCTTTCTTT
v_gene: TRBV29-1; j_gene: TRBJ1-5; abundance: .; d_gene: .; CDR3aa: CSVTDSGQPQHF; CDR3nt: TGCAGCGTTACGGATAGCGGTCAGCCCCAGCATTTT
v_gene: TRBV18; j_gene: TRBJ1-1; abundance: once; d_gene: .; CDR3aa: CASSPSGPRNTEAFF; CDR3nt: TGTGCCAGCTCACCCTCGGGACCGAGGAACACTGAAGCTTTCTTT
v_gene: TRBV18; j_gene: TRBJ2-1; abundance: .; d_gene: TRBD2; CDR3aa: CASSPRGAGGPYNEQFF; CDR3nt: TGTGCCAGCTCACCCCGGGGAGCGGGGGGGCCCTACAATGAGCAGTTCTTC
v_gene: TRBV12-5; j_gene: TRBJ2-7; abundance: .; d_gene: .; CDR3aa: CASGLTPKGRSYEQYF; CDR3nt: TGTGCTAGTGGTTTGACCCCTAAGGGTAGGTCCTACGAGCAGTACTTC
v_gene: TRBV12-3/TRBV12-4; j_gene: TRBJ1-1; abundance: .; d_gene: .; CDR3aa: CASSFFSPTEAFF; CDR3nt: TGTGCCAGCAGTTTCTTTTCCCCCACTGAAGCTTTCTTT
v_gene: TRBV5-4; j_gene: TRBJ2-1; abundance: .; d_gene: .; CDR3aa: CASSLGTYDSNEQFF; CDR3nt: TGTGCCAGCAGCTTGGGGACCTATGATAGCAATGAGCAGTTCTTC
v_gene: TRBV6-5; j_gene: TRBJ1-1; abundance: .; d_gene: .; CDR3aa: CASSRTQAAPRAFF; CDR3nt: TGTGCCAGCAGCCGAACTCAGGCGGCCCCAAGAGCTTTCTTT
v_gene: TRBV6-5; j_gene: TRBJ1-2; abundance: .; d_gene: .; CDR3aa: CASSQPWGDGYTF; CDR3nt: TGTGCCAGCAGTCAGCCTTGGGGGGATGGCTACACCTTC
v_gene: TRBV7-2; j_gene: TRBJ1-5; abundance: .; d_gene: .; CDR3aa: CASSLVLGEGNQPQHF; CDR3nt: TGTGCCAGCAGCTTAGTTTTAGGGGAAGGCAATCAGCCCCAGCATTTT
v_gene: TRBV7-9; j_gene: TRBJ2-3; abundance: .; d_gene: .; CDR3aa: CASSIGQSTDTQYF; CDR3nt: TGTGCCAGCAGCATTGGACAGAGCACAGATACGCAGTATTTT
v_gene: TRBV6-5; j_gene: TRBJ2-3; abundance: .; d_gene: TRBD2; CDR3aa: CASTSSGADTQYF; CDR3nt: TGTGCCAGCACATCTAGCGGGGCGGATACGCAGTATTTT
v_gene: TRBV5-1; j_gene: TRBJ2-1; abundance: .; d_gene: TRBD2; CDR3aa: CASTTPGLAGANEQFF; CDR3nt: TGCGCCAGCACAACTCCTGGGCTAGCGGGGGCCAATGAGCAGTTCTTC
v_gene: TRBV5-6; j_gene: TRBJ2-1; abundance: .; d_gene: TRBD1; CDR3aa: CASSLRPGRGLYEQFF; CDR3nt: TGTGCCAGCAGCTTGCGGCCGGGCAGGGGGTTATATGAGCAGTTCTTC
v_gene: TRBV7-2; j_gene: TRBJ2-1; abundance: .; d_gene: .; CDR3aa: CASSPSGGNEQFF; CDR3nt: TGTGCCAGCAGCCCCAGTGGTGGAAATGAGCAGTTCTTC
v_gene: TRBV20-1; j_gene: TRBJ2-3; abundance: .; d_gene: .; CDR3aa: CSASTGTSSTDTQYF; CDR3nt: TGCAGTGCTAGTACCGGGACATCGAGCACAGATACGCAGTATTTT
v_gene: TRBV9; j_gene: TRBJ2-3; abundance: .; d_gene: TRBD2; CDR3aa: CASSAKSGLAGGQATDTQYF; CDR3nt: TGTGCCAGCAGCGCTAAGTCCGGGCTAGCGGGGGGGCAGGCGACAGATACGCAGTATTTT
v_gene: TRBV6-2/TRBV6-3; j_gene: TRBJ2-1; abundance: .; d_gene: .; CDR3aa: CASSYRTYEQFF; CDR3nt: TGTGCCAGCAGTTACCGTACCTATGAGCAGTTCTTC
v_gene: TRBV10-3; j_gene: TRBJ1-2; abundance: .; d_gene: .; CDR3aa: CAISAEKNYGYTF; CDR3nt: TGTGCCATCAGTGCAGAGAAAAACTATGGCTACACCTTC